One T cell receptor beta chain is described in this entry. Per the study methods: How many nucleated cells were present was estimated from reference gene primer amplification. The repertoire was sequenced with immunoSEQ multiplex PCR; TCRdb's copy has only in-frame clones and lacks some. The DNA was the basis for D and trimming; V, J and clone size are from that table. The repertoire consists of some 300,000 clones, with roughly 87% occurring once and the leading ten covering about 0.93%. The sample belongs to a study of blood T cell repertoires in COVID-19. Study-level information: The United States, Italy and Spain were the sources of the acute and convalescent COVID-19 samples.

The CDR3 is made up of 20 amino acids. From germline, CDR1 is LNHDA and CDR2 SQIVND (reference sequence). V dropped 7 bases and J dropped 1; count of bases not matched to a gene: 23. In assigning cohorts, the study relied on participant-reported clinical history. Each recovered donor of Cohort 3 presented with two negative PCRs, clearance, or symptom resolution. The rearrangement uses TRBV19 and TRBJ2-3; TRBD2 aligns across 7 bases. The sequence was obtained from a woman under 40 who had recovered from COVID-19. Material: PBMCs or T cells enriched from blood (not recorded which). The CDR3 DNA reads as TGTGCCAGTATTCCTATCCCCCCGGGGGGACGAGCGAACTGCACAGATACGCAGTATTTT. As protein: CASIPIPPGGRANCTDTQYF. Full variable domain (rest looked up from reference TRBV19 and TRBJ2-3): DGGITQSPKYLFRKEGQNVTLSCEQNLNHDAMYWYRQDPGQGLRLIYYSQIVNDFQKGDIAEGYSVSREKKESFPLTVTSAQKNPTAFYLCASIPIPPGGRANCTDTQYFGPGTRLTVL.